The present T cell receptor (beta chain) was sequenced within a study of beta chain features in type 1 diabetes. Study observations and caveats: Naive, central memory and Treg TCRB repertoires seemed to resemble each other more closely in patients than they did in healthy donors. A moderate, significant TCRB CDR3 shortening appeared in type 1 diabetes across four CD4+ subsets.

Comments on this clone: Its antigen is unidentified.

A CD45RO/CCR7/CD25/CD127/CD95/CD27 panel sorted naive, central memory, regulatory and stem cell-like memory CD4+ cells. The CDR3 is made up of 18 amino acids. V lost 2 bases and J lost 4; bases outside the gene matches: 12. The germline gives CDR1 LGHNA, CDR2 YSLEER. Reverse transcribing all isolated RNA meant expressed TCRB transcripts were sequenced. TCRdb keeps only in-frame clones here, not all; method: immunoSEQ multiplex PCR. Among some 130,000 clones listed, around 9% were seen once. The sequencing input was central memory CD4+ T cells from blood. The clonotype was recovered from a man aged 30 to 39 with type 1 diabetes. This rearrangement joins TRBV4-3 to TRBJ1-4, with 8 bases matching TRBD1. CDR3 loop: CASSQLIITDRDNEKLFF. For the CDR3, the DNA is TGCGCCAGCAGCCAACTTATTATAACGGACAGGGATAATGAAAAACTGTTTTTT.